The clone carrying this T cell receptor (beta chain) was seen many times. TCRdb called the 5' RACE reads again in MiXCR, with one record for every CDR3 protein. The repertoire holds some 48,000 distinct CDR3 sequences, with about 12% as singletons. This sample was taken from a study of T-cell memory formation after mild COVID-19. Across the study: For the most part, TCR clusters were specific to one donor.

The V end was cut by 5 bases, the J end by 1 base, with 11 bases between. This CDR3 is built from 14 residues. The specimen sequenced was PBMCs or a T cell subset sorted from them (not recorded which). The chain combines TRBV12-3 or TRBV12-4 with TRBJ1-1; D is uncertain. The TCR was taken from a man aged 18 to 35 who had mild COVID-19 (a few samples of this study predate the infection). Cell type and time point are not known. The CDR3 DNA reads TGTGCCAGCAGTCGGGAGTATTCGAACACTGAAGCTTTCTTT. Amino acids: CASSREYSNTEAFF.